This T cell receptor (beta chain) was found in a study of shared clonotypes between healthy human individuals. Study-wide findings and caveats: The generation probabilities recorded for non-shared clonotypes fell below those of clonotypes shared by all four donors.

Using immunoSEQ multiplex PCR, the repertoire was profiled, and TCRdb retains in-frame clones only, with some absent. The sample lists millions of clones; approximately 94% were seen once. The naive CD8 population came from CD45RO-negative cells selected for CCR7, without terminally differentiated effector memory CD45RA+ cells. The donor population consisted of healthy HIV-negative adults with no recent acute infections or vaccinations. Germline CDR1 reads SGDLS; CDR2 reads YYNGEE. V was clipped by 2 bases and J by 1 base; unmatched bases: 8. This CDR3 contains 17 residues. This clone has just one count. The antigen is unknown.

The rearrangement uses TRBV9 and TRBJ2-3; 9 bases map to TRBD2. What was sequenced was naive CD8+ T cells from PBMCs. This TCR derives from a man aged 18 to 35 in good health. Some clones in this sample may be carry-over from other donors' samples. CDR3 DNA: TGTGCCAGCAGCGTTCGCGGGAGGGCCCTCGGCACAGATACGCAGTATTTT. Translated, it gives CASSVRGRALGTDTQYF.